Sequencing of this T cell receptor beta chain was carried out in a study of blood T cells in healthy people across ages. Study-level results: The recorded TCR beta diversity per million T cells decreased in a roughly linear manner with age. PBMCs went unsorted, and a conclusive naive versus antigen-experienced comparison was therefore prevented.

Roughly 10 milliliters of peripheral blood were drawn from each donor. Primed by a sample-barcoded 5' primer and a J-beta primer mix, a second PCR proceeded for roughly 7 to 12 cycles. Each CDR3 protein is one row after TCRdb ran MiXCR on the 5' RACE reads. Among 550,000 to 800,000 distinct CDR3 sequences listed, roughly 30% were seen once. The CDR3 is 12 amino acids. Germline V CDR1 and CDR2: MDHEN, SYDVKM. J was trimmed by 12 bases and V by 3 bases; bases with no gene match: 4. Only a few counts were recorded for this clonotype. Antigen: not known. Sequenced sample: blood. The V gene is TRBV28, the J gene TRBJ1-5; 8 bases align to TRBD1. The sequence came from a woman of 80 years or more in good health. CDR3 nucleotides: TGTGCCAGCAGTTTGGGACAGGACTACCAGCATTTT. This sequence encodes CASSLGQDYQHF.